The sequence of this T cell receptor beta chain was determined in a study of shared clonotypes between healthy human individuals. Overall study findings and caveats: Generally, naive subsets (rather than memory subsets) showed larger estimated richness.

Deletions cut 0 bases from V and 5 bases from J, with 10 bases between. The length of the CDR3 is 14 residues. Germline CDR1 reads SGHAT; CDR2 reads FQNNGV. TCRdb's table, derived via immunoSEQ multiplex PCR, lists solely in-frame clones and lacks some. The sample records millions of clones, about 92% being singletons. All donors were healthy HIV-negative adults lacking recent acute infections or vaccinations. With regard to this clone: The antigen remains unidentified.

The chain couples TRBV11-2 to TRBJ2-5, with unresolved D. This sequence was found in a man younger than 35 in good health. Some clones in this sample may be carry-over from other donors' samples. The sample was naive CD4+ T cells from PBMCs. Indicated subset: CD45RA+ positively selected. CDR3 nucleotides: TGTGCCAGCAGCTTAGACTTCGTCCCGGAGACCCAGTACTTC. It encodes CASSLDFVPETQYF.